Listed here is a single TCR beta chain. Measured with immunoSEQ multiplex PCR; TCRdb has only the in-frame clones, and not every one. Of around 250,000 clones listed, approximately 85% are singletons. These data belong to a study of blood T cell repertoires in COVID-19. Study as a whole: T cells, B-cell-depleted T cells, or PBMCs provided the cDNA or gDNA that served as material.

Those who participated ranged in age from roughly 18 to 89 years and resided in 20 to 25 US areas. The V gene's germline CDR1 is SGHDT and CDR2 YYEEEE. The CDR3 covers 17 residues. V lost 3 bases and J lost 5; bases outside the gene matches: 13. V gene TRBV5-6 combines with J gene TRBJ2-5; TRBD2 agrees at 10 bases. The receptor was isolated from a woman aged 45 to 65 with acute COVID-19. The sequencing input was PBMCs or T cells enriched from blood (not recorded which). As DNA, the CDR3 is TGTGCCAGCAGCTCCCTACTAGCGGGGTCCAGGATGGAGACCCAGTACTTC. Translation gives CASSSLLAGSRMETQYF. Complete variable domain (other parts from reference TRBV5-6 and TRBJ2-5): DAGVTQSPTHLIKTRGQQVTLRCSPKSGHDTVSWYQQALGQGPQFIFQYYEEEERQRGNFPDRFSGHQFPNYSSELNVNALLLGDSALYLCASSSLLAGSRMETQYFGPGTRLLVL.